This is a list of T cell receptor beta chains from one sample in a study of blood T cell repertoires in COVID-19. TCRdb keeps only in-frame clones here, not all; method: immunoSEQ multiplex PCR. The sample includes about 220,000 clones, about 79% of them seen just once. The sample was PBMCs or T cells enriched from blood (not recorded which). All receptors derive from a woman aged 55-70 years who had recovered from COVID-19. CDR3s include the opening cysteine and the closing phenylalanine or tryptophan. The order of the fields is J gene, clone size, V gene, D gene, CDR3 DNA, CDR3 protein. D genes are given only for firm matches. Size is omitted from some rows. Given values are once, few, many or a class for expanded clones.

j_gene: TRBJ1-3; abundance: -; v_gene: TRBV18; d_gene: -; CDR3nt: TGTGCCAGCTCCCCTAACGGACAGCCCTCTGGAAACACCATATATTTT; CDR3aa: CASSPNGQPSGNTIYF
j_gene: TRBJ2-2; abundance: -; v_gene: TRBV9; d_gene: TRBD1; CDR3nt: TGTGCCAGCAGCACACTTCCGGGACAGGGGACCGGGGAGCTGTTTTTT; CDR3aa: CASSTLPGQGTGELFF
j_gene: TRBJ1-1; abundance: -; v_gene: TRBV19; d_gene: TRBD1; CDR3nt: TGTGCCAGTAGTGCTCGACAGGGAACCGCCTTGAACACTGAAGCTTTCTTT; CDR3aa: CASSARQGTALNTEAFF
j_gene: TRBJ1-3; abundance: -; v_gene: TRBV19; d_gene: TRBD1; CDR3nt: TGTGCCAGTAGTTCACAGGGGGCCTCTGGAAACACCATATATTTT; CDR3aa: CASSSQGASGNTIYF
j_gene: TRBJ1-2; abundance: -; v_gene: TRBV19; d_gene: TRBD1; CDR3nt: TGTGCCAGTACCAGGACAGGGCCTAACTATGGCTACACCTTC; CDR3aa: CASTRTGPNYGYTF
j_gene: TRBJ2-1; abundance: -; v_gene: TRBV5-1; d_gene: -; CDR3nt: TGCGCCAGCGGTGAGCGCACTTCCTACAATGAGCAGTTCTTC; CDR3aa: CASGERTSYNEQFF
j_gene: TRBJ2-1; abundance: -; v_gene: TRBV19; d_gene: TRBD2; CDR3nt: TGTGCCAGTAGTATATCGCGGGGGAGACACAATGAGCAGTTCTTC; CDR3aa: CASSISRGRHNEQFF
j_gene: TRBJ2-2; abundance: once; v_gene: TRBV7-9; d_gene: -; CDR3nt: TGTGCCAGCACCCTTCGACAGAACACCGGGGAGCTGTTTTTT; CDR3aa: CASTLRQNTGELFF
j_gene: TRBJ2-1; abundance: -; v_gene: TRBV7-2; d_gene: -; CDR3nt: TGTGCCAGCAGCCCCGCTAGGAACTACAATGAGCAGTTCTTC; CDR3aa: CASSPARNYNEQFF
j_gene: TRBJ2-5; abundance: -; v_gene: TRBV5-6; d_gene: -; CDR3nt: TGTGCCAGCAGCTTGGGGACAGCCCAAGAGACCCAGTACTTC; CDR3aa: CASSLGTAQETQYF
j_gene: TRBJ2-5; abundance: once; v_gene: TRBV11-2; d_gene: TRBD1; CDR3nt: TGTGCCAGCAGCCACGGGACAGGGGGAGAGACCCAGTACTTC; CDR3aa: CASSHGTGGETQYF
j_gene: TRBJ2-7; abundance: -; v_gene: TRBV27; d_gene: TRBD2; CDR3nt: TGTGCCAGCAGTTCTATGACCGGGACTAGCGGGAGCAGATACGAGCAGTACTTC; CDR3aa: CASSSMTGTSGSRYEQYF
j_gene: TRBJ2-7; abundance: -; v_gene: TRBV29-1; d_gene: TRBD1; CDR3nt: TGCAGCGCCCGGGGACAGGGGTCCTACGAGCAGTACTTC; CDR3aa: CSARGQGSYEQYF
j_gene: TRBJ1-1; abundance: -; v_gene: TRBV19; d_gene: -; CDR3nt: TGTGCCAGTAGTACCATTATGGGGAGCACTGAAGCTTTCTTT; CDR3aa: CASSTIMGSTEAFF
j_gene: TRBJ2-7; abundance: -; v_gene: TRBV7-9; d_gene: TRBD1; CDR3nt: TGTGCCAGCAGCTTCGGGACAGGGGCTTCCTACGAGCAGTACTTC; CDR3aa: CASSFGTGASYEQYF
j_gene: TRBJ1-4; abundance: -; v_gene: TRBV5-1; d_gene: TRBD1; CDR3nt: TGCGCCAGCAGCTGGACAGGGACGAATGAAAAACTGTTTTTT; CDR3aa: CASSWTGTNEKLFF
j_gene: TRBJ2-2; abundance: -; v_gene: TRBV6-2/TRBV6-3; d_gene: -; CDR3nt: TGTGCCAGCAGTTACTCAGGGACACCTAACACCGGGGAGCTGTTTTTT; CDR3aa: CASSYSGTPNTGELFF
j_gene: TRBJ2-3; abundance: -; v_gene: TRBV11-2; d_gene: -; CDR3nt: TGTGCCAGCAGATATGGGGGCCTGGCGGATACGCAGTATTTT; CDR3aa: CASRYGGLADTQYF
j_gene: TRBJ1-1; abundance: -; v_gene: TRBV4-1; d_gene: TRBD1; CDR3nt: TGCGCCAGCAGCCCGTGGGGACAGGGGAATGGGAACACTGAAGCTTTCTTT; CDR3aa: CASSPWGQGNGNTEAFF
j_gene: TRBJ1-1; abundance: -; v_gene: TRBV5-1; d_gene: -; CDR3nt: TGCGCCAGCAACTTGTTGGGCCCGGGGGGGACTGAAGCTTTCTTT; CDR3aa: CASNLLGPGGTEAFF
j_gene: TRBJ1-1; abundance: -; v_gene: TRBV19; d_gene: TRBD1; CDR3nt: TGTGCCAGTAGAATCGACAGGGGGCGGCCTGAAGCTTTCTTT; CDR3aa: CASRIDRGRPEAFF
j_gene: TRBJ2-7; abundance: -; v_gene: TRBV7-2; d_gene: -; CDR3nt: TGTGCCAGCAGCTTAGACGGTTCCTCCTACGAGCAGTACTTC; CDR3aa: CASSLDGSSYEQYF
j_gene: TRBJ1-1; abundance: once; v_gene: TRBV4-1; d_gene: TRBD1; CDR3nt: TGCGCCAGCAGCCAAGAGGCAGGGGGCTATGGCACTGAAGCTTTCTTT; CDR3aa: CASSQEAGGYGTEAFF
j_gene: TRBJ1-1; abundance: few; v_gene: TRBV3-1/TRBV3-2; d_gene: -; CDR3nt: TGTGCCAGCAGCCAAGATGGGGGCAGGGGAAACACTGAAGCTTTCTTT; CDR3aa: CASSQDGGRGNTEAFF
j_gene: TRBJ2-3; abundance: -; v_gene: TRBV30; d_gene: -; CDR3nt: TGTGCCTGGAGTGTAGGGTGGTCCGGAAGGGAGAACACAGATACGCAGTATTTT; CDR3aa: CAWSVGWSGRENTDTQYF
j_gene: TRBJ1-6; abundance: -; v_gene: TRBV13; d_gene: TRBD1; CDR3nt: TGTGCCAGCAGCAAGGACAGGAGCTCCTATAATTCACCCCTCCACTTT; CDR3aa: CASSKDRSSYNSPLHF
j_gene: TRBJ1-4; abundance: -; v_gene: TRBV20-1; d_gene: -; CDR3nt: TGCAGTGCCCTTCTAGAGTTGAAACTGTTTTTT; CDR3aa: CSALLELKLFF
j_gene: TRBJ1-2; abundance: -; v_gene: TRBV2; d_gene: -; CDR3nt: TGTGCCAGCAGCATAACAGAGAACTATGGCTACACCTTC; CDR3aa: CASSITENYGYTF
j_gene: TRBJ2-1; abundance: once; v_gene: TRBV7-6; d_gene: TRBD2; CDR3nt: TGTGCCAGCAGCTCGAGAGTTGGGGGGGGAACAAGCTCCTACAATGAGCAGTTCTTC; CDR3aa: CASSSRVGGGTSSYNEQFF
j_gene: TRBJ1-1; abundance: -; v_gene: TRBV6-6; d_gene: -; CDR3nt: TGTGCCAGCAGTTACATAGGCCCCGAAGGGGCTGAAGCTTTCTTT; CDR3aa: CASSYIGPEGAEAFF
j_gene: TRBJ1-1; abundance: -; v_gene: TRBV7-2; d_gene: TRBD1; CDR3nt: TGTGCCAGCAGCTTAGGGGACAGCGCTTTGGGGACTGAAGCTTTCTTT; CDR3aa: CASSLGDSALGTEAFF
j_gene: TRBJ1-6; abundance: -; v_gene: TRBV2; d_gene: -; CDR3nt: TGTGCCGCCCAGAGGATTGCTGGTTCACCCCTCCACTTT; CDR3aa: CAAQRIAGSPLHF
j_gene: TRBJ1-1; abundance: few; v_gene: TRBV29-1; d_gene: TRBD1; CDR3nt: TGCAGTGGAAGGGCAGGGGGGACTGAAGCTTTCTTT; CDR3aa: CSGRAGGTEAFF
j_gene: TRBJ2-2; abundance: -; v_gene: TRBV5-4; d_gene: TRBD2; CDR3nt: TGTGCCAGCAGCCGCGGACTAGCGGGAGGATCCGGGGAGCTGTTTTTT; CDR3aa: CASSRGLAGGSGELFF
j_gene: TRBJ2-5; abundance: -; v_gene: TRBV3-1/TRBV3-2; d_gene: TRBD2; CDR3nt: TGTGCCAGCAGCCCGGGACTAGCGGGGGCCGATCAAGAGACCCAGTACTTC; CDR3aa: CASSPGLAGADQETQYF
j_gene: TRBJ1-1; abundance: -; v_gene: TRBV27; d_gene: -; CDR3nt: TGTGCCAGCCATATACAGGGCATGAACACTGAAGCTTTCTTT; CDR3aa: CASHIQGMNTEAFF
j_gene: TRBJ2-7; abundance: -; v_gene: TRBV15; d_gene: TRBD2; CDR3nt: TGTGCCACCAGCAGAGATCTTGCTAGCGGGAGCCACGAGCAGTACTTC; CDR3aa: CATSRDLASGSHEQYF
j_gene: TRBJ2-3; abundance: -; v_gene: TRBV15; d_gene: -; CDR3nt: TGTGCCACCAGCGGGGGACTGGGGTACGCAGATACGCAGTATTTT; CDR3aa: CATSGGLGYADTQYF
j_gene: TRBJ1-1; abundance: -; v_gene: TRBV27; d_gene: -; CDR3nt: TGTGCCAGCAGTTTGGGGGGGACTAACACTGAAGCTTTCTTT; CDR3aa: CASSLGGTNTEAFF
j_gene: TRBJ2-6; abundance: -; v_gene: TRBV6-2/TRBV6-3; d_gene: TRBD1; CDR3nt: TGTGCCAGCAGCCCCGGACAGGGGGACGGGGCCAACGTCCTGACTTTC; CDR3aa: CASSPGQGDGANVLTF
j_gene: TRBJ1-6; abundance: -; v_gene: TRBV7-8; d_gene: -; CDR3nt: TGTGCCAGCAGCTCCAGGACACAAAATTCACCCCTCCACTTT; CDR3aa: CASSSRTQNSPLHF
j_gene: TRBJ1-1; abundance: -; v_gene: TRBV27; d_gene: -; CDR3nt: TGTGCCAGCAGTTCCCCCATGAACACTGAAGCTTTCTTT; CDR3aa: CASSSPMNTEAFF
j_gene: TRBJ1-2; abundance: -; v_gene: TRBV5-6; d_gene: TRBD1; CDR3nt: TGTGCCAGCAGCACTGCAGTACAGGGGCCCTTTGGTGGCTACACCTTC; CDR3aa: CASSTAVQGPFGGYTF
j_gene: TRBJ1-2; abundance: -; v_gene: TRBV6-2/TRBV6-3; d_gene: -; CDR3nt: TGTGCCAGCAGTTACTACGGCAGGGCTGGCTACACCTTC; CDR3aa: CASSYYGRAGYTF
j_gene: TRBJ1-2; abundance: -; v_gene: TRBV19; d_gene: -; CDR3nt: TGTGCCAGTAGCCGGGGACTGCCGGGCTACACCTTC; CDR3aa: CASSRGLPGYTF
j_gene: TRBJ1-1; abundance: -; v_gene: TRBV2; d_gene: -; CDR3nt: TGTGCCAGCAGTGACCATTTCACTGAAGCTTTCTTT; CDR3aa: CASSDHFTEAFF
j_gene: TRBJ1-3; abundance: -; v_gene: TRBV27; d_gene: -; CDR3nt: TGTGCCAGCAGTGGCCGCTCTGGAAACACCATATATTTT; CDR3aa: CASSGRSGNTIYF
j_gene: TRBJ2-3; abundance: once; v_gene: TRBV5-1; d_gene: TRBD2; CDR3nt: TGCGCCAGCAGATTAGCGGGGGGGACAGATACGCAGTATTTT; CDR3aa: CASRLAGGTDTQYF
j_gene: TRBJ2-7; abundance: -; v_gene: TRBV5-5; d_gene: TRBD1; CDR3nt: TGTGCCAGCAGCCCGCCGGGACAGGGGTTTTTGCACGAGCAGTACTTC; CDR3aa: CASSPPGQGFLHEQYF
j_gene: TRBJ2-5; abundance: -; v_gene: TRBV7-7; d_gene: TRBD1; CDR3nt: TGTGCCAGCAGTCGGGACAGGGGCGGACAAGAGACCCAGTACTTC; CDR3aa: CASSRDRGGQETQYF
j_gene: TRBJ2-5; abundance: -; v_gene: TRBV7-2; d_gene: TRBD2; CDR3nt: TGTGCCAGCAGCTTAATTGCGGGGGGTAGGGAGACCCAGTACTTC; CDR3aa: CASSLIAGGRETQYF
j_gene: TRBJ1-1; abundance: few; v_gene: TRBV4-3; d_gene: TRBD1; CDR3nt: TGCGCCAGCAGCCAAGGTCAGGGGGGCACGTACACTGAAGCTTTCTTT; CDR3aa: CASSQGQGGTYTEAFF
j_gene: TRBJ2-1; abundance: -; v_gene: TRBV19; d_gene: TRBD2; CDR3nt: TGTGCCAGTAGTCCCAGGGCGGGGGGGCTATTTGACGAGCAGTTCTTC; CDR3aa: CASSPRAGGLFDEQFF
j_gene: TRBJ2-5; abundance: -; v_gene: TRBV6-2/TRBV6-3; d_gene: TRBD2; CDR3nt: TGTGCCAGCAGTTACACTAGCGGGGGGCAAGAGACCCAGTACTTC; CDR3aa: CASSYTSGGQETQYF